The 5 T cell receptor beta chains below all came from one sample that was sequenced in a study of CD8+ T cells in alopecia areata. The sequencing template was cDNA reverse transcribed from extracted RNA. Using immunoSEQ multiplex PCR, the repertoire was profiled, and TCRdb retains in-frame clones only, with some absent. The sample lists some 170,000 clones, about 61% occurring once. Specified treatment: oral pan-JAK inhibitor, 5-10 mg twice daily. Sequenced material: CD4+ T cells sorted from blood, taken at approximately week 56, from a patient treated with tofacitinib. The receptors stem from a human donor with alopecia areata.

V and J are TRBV30 and TRBJ2-1; the match to TRBD1 covers 8 bases. Per the germline V gene, CDR1 is GTSNPN and CDR2 is SVGIG (reference sequence). The CDR3 runs 13 residues. V shed 1 base and J 4 bases; nucleotides not matched to a gene: 0. The CDR3 bases are TGTGCCTGGAGTGGGGACAGGTACAATGAGCAGTTCTTC. Its protein is CAWSGDRYNEQFF.

The genes are TRBV4-2 and TRBJ2-3; 15 bases match TRBD2. Trimming at V came to 4 bases and at J to 3 bases, leaving 5 bases not matched to a gene. This CDR3 spans 17 amino acids. The germline gives CDR1 LGHNA, CDR2 YNFKEQ. This CDR3 is CASSPSGTSGGTDTQYF. In nucleotides, the CDR3 is TGTGCCAGCAGCCCCTCCGGGACTAGCGGGGGGACAGATACGCAGTATTTT.

The chain couples TRBV29-1 to TRBJ2-6; D not certain. The V and J ends lost 4 bases and 2 bases respectively, with 6 bases between them. The CDR3 totals 13 residues. Germline CDR1 SQVTM, CDR2 ANQGSEA. CDR3 sequence reads: CSVVTAGANVLTF. DNA for the CDR3: TGCAGCGTTGTAACAGCTGGGGCCAACGTCCTGACTTTC.

This chain links TRBV4-1 with TRBJ2-7, with no clear D. CDR1 is MGHRA and CDR2 is YSYEKL in the germline V gene. The V end was cut by 2 bases, the J end by 3 bases, with 20 bases between. The CDR3 extends over 17 amino acids. The CDR3 coding sequence is TGCGCCAGCAGCCAATTCCTAGGGTTAGCAACCGACTACGAGCAGTACTTC. Its translation is CASSQFLGLATDYEQYF.

This chain links TRBV29-1 with TRBJ1-1; 7 bases are shared with TRBD1. CDR1 is SQVTM, CDR2 ANQGSEA, per germline. The V segment lost 5 bases and the J segment 2 bases; nucleotides outside the gene matches: 8. The CDR3 runs 14 residues. The CDR3 loop is CSVIGTVVNTEAFF. The CDR3 bases are TGCAGCGTTATAGGGACAGTAGTAAACACTGAAGCTTTCTTT.